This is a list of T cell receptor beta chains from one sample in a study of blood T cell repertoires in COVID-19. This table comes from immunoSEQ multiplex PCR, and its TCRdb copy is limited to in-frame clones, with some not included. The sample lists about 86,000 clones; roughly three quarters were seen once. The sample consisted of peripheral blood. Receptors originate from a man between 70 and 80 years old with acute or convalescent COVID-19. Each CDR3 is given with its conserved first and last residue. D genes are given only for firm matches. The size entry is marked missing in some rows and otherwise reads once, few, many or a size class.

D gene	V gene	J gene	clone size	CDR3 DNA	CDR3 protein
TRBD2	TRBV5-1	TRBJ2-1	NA	TGCGCCAGCAGCTCAGCGGGGGGGCCCTACAATGAGCAGTTCTTC	CASSSAGGPYNEQFF
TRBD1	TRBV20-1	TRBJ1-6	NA	TGCAGTGCTAGTGCATTTGACAGGGGTGGCAATTCACCCCTCCACTTT	CSASAFDRGGNSPLHF
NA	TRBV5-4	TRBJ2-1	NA	TGTGCCAGCAGCCCGGAGGCCTTAGACAATGAGCAGTTCTTC	CASSPEALDNEQFF
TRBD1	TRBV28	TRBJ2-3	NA	TGTGCCAGCAGCACTTCCGGGACAGGGGGCGCGTTAGGAGATACGCAGTATTTT	CASSTSGTGGALGDTQYF
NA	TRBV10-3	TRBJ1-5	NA	TGTGCCATCAGTGAAACCGGGGGATTGGGCAATCAGCCCCAGCATTTT	CAISETGGLGNQPQHF
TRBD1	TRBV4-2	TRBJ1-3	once	TGTGCCAGCAGCCCCGGGACAGCCTACCACTCTGGAAACACCATATATTTT	CASSPGTAYHSGNTIYF
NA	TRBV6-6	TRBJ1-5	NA	TGTGCCAGCAGTTTGCCTGGAGGGCTCAATCAGCCCCAGCATTTT	CASSLPGGLNQPQHF
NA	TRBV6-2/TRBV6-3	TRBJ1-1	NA	TGTGCCAGCAGTGACCCTGGGGGGAGGACTGAAGCTTTCTTT	CASSDPGGRTEAFF
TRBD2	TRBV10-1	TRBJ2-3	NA	TGCGCCAGCAGTGAGCCGGGGAGGGCGGCAGATACGCAGTATTTT	CASSEPGRAADTQYF
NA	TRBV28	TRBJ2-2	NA	TGTGCCAGCACCTACGGGGGCGGGGAGCTGTTTTTT	CASTYGGGELFF
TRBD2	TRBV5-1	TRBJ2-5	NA	TGCGCCAGCAGCTTGGTAGGGACTAGCGGGGAGACCCAGTACTTC	CASSLVGTSGETQYF
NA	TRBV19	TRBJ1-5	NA	TGTGCCAGTAGTTTCCAGGGCAGCAATCAGCCCCAGCATTTT	CASSFQGSNQPQHF
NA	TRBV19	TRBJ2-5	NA	TGTGCCAGTACCTCAAGGGGGAGAATCGAGACCCAGTACTTC	CASTSRGRIETQYF
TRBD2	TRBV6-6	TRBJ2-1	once	TGTGCCAGCAGTTACGGCTCGGGGGGTTACAATGAGCAGTTCTTC	CASSYGSGGYNEQFF
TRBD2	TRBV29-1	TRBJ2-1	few	TGCAGCGTTTTAGGACTAGCGGGGGGGAATGAGCAGTTCTTC	CSVLGLAGGNEQFF
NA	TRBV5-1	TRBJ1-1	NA	TGCGCCAGCAGCTTGGCCAAGGGGCAGGCAATCACTGAAGCTTTCTTT	CASSLAKGQAITEAFF
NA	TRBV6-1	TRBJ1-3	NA	TGTGCCAGCAGTGACCACAGGGGAAACACCATATATTTT	CASSDHRGNTIYF
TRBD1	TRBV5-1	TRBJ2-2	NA	TGCGCCAGCAGCAGAGGACAGGGGTTCACCGGGGAGCTGTTTTTT	CASSRGQGFTGELFF
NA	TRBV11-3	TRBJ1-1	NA	TGTGCCAGCAGCCGTGACAGGAGAACTGAAGCTTTCTTT	CASSRDRRTEAFF
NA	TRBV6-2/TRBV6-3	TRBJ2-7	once	TGTGCCAGCAGCCCTCTTAGGGGGTCCCTCTCCTACGAGCAGTACTTC	CASSPLRGSLSYEQYF
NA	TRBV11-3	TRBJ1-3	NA	TGTGCCAGCAGCCCCCGACTTAGCGGCAACACCATATATTTT	CASSPRLSGNTIYF
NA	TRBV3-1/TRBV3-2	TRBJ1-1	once	TGTGCCAGCAGCCACAGAGGGGGTCAGGGGACTGAAGCTTTCTTT	CASSHRGGQGTEAFF
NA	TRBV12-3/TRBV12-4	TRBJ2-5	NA	TGTGCCAGCAGTTTATGGGGGGAAGAGACCCAGTACTTC	CASSLWGEETQYF
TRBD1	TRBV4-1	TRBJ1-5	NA	TGCGCCAGCAGCCGGACAGGGGGCGTGCAGCCCCAGCATTTT	CASSRTGGVQPQHF
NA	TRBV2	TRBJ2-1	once	TGTGCCAGCAGAATCGAGGGTCCGGCCTACAATGAGCAGTTCTTC	CASRIEGPAYNEQFF
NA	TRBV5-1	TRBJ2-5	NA	TGCGCCAGCAGCTTGGACCAGGTCGAGACCCAGTACTTC	CASSLDQVETQYF
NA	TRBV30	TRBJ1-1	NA	TGTGCCTGGAGCTTGGAGGTGGGCACTGAAGCTTTCTTT	CAWSLEVGTEAFF
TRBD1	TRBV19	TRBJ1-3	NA	TGTGCCAGTGGACCGACAGGGTCTGGAAACACCATATATTTT	CASGPTGSGNTIYF
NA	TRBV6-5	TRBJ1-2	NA	TGTGCCAGCAGTATGAGGGGCAGGGGTGGCTACACCTTC	CASSMRGRGGYTF
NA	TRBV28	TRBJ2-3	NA	TGTGCCAGCAGTGAACCTTTTGGGGCTAGGCCAGATACGCAGTATTTT	CASSEPFGARPDTQYF
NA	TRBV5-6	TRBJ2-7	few	TGTGCCAGCAACGCTGCGGACTGGGGATCCTCCTACGAGCAGTACTTC	CASNAADWGSSYEQYF
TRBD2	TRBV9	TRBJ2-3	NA	TGTGCCAGCAGCGCGACTAGCGGACACACAGATACGCAGTATTTT	CASSATSGHTDTQYF
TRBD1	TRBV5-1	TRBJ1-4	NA	TGCGCCAGCAGCCCGGGACAGCTTGCAACTAATGAAAAACTGTTTTTT	CASSPGQLATNEKLFF
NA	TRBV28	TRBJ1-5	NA	TGTGCCAGCAGTTCTAAGGGGTTAAAGGTCGCCAATCAGCCCCAGCATTTT	CASSSKGLKVANQPQHF
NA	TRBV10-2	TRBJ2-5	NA	TGCGCCAGCAGTATTAGCATGGGAGAGACCCAGTACTTC	CASSISMGETQYF
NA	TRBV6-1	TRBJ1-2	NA	TGTGCCAGCAGTGAAAGGGGACTAAATGGCTACACCTTC	CASSERGLNGYTF
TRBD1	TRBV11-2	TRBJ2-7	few	TGTGCCAGCAGCCAAGGGACAGGCCCCCGCGAGCAGTACTTC	CASSQGTGPREQYF
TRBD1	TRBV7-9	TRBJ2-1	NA	TGTGCCAGCAGCCTAAGCCCAGGGGGCAATGAGCAGTTCTTC	CASSLSPGGNEQFF
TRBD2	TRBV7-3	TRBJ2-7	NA	TGTGCCAGCAGCCTAGCGGGGGGTAGGGAGCAGTACTTC	CASSLAGGREQYF
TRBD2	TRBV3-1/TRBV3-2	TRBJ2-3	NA	TGTGCCAGCAGCCACGGGGGGGCCTACCCAGATACGCAGTATTTT	CASSHGGAYPDTQYF
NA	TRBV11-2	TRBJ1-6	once	TGTGCCAGCAGCTTAGATTCCGGGAGTTCACCCCTCCACTTT	CASSLDSGSSPLHF
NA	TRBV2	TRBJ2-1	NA	TGTGCCAGGGACATTAGAGGGGGTGAGCAGTTCTTC	CARDIRGGEQFF
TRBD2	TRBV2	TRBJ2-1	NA	TGTGCCAGCAGTGAAGACGGGGGGGTCTCCTACAATGAGCAGTTCTTC	CASSEDGGVSYNEQFF
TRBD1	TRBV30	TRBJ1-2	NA	TGTGCCTGGAGGGAACAGGGGATATACTATGGCTACACCTTC	CAWREQGIYYGYTF
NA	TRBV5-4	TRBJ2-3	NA	TGTGCCAGCAGCTTCCCCGATGGCCGCCCCACAGATACGCAGTATTTT	CASSFPDGRPTDTQYF
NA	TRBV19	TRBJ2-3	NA	TGTGCCAGTAGTGGGGTAGCGACAGATACGCAGTATTTT	CASSGVATDTQYF
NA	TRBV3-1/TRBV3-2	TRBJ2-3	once	TGTGCCAGCAGCCAAGGGGCCAGGGAATTAGATACGCAGTATTTT	CASSQGARELDTQYF
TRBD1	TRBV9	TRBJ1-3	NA	TGTGCCAGCAGCTTCTCCATAGGGACAGAGGGGGGAAACACCATATATTTT	CASSFSIGTEGGNTIYF
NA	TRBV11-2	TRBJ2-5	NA	TGTGCCAGCAGCGCATCTACCCCACTAGGGGGAGAGACCCAGTACTTC	CASSASTPLGGETQYF
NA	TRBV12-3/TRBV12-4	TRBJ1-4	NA	TGTGCCAGCAGTTGGGACATGGGTGAAAAACTGTTTTTT	CASSWDMGEKLFF
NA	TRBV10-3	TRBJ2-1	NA	TGTGCCATCACCGGGACAAACAATGAGCAGTTCTTC	CAITGTNNEQFF
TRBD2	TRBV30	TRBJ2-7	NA	TGTGCCTGGAGGAGAGCGGGGGGGTCCTCCTACGAGCAGTACTTC	CAWRRAGGSSYEQYF
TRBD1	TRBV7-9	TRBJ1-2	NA	TGTGCCAGCAGCTCTCAGGGGGACTATGGCTACACCTTC	CASSSQGDYGYTF
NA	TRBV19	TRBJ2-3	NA	TGTGCCAGTAGTATGGGGCTGGACGCACTCGTAACGCGACATTTT	CASSMGLDALVTRHF